Below are 11 T cell receptor beta chains sequenced from a single sample in a study of cytomegalovirus exposure and HLA in healthy donors. Assay: immunoSEQ multiplex PCR; the TCRdb copy retains only in-frame clones and omits some. The repertoire includes 200,000 to 300,000 clones, about 90% of them detected once, and more than 10% sits in the top ten. Input material: PBMCs. These receptors all come from a man aged 18 to 29 in good health and CMV-seropositive.

This CDR3 is CASSLTRQGKETQYF. The CDR3, as DNA: TGCGCCAGCAGCTTGACTAGACAGGGCAAAGAGACCCAGTACTTC. This rearrangement joins TRBV5-1 to TRBJ2-5, with TRBD1 matching 7 bases. The V gene end was trimmed by 1 base and the J gene end by 3 bases; junction bases not matched to a gene: 6. CDR3 length: 15 residues. Germline loops: CDR1 SGHRS, CDR2 YFSETQ.

This clone has just a few counts. V usage is TRBV15 and J usage is TRBJ2-7, with 7 bases that match TRBD1. The CDR3 sequence is 13 residues long. The germline V gene has CDR1 LNHNV and CDR2 YYDKDF (reference sequence). The junction had 1 base not matched to a gene; V was cut back by 5 bases and J by 0 bases. CDR3 sequence: CATSRDSSYEQYF. CDR3 nucleotides: TGTGCCACCAGCCGGGACAGCTCCTACGAGCAGTACTTC.

The chain couples TRBV14 to TRBJ1-2; tentative D call: TRBD1 (6 bases). The germline CDR1 and CDR2 sequences are SGHDN and FVKESK. Trimming took off 4 bases at V and 5 bases at J, with 14 bases between the two ends. The CDR3 loop spans 14 amino acids. CDR3 sequence: CASSRYTGSYGYTF. CDR3 in DNA: TGTGCCAGCAGCCGTTACACAGGGTCTTATGGCTACACCTTC. Based on the CDR3 plus reference TRBV14 and TRBJ1-2, the full variable domain is EAGVTQFPSHSVIEKGQTVTLRCDPISGHDNLYWYRRVMGKEIKFLLHFVKESKQDESGMPNNRFLAERTGGTYSTLKVQPAELEDSGVYFCASSRYTGSYGYTFGSGTRLTVV.

The chain is built from TRBV2 and TRBJ1-2; 10 bases are shared with TRBD1. Germline CDR1 reads SNHLY; CDR2 reads FYNNEI. The CDR3 sequence is 15 residues long. The J segment lost 7 bases and the V segment lost 4 bases, leaving 9 bases of the junction unmatched. For the CDR3, the DNA is TGTGCCAGCAGTGGCCACGGGACAGGGGCTGGTGGCTACACCTTC. This encodes CASSGHGTGAGGYTF. Drawing the rest from reference TRBV2 and TRBJ1-2, the complete variable domain is EPEVTQTPSHQVTQMGQEVILRCVPISNHLYFYWYRQILGQKVEFLVSFYNNEISEKSEIFDDQFSVERPDGSNFTLKIRSTKLEDSAMYFCASSGHGTGAGGYTFGSGTRLTVV.

This rearrangement joins TRBV7-9 to TRBJ2-1; TRBD2 matches at 11 bases. With 5 bases clipped from V and 5 bases from J, the junction kept 2 bases outside the gene matches. From germline, CDR1 is SEHNR and CDR2 FQNEAQ (reference sequence). This CDR3 is 14 amino acids long. CDR3 loop: CASSPGLADNEQFF. The DNA for the CDR3 is TGTGCCAGCAGCCCGGGACTAGCGGACAATGAGCAGTTCTTC.

The chain combines TRBV6-1 with TRBJ2-7, with TRBD1 matching 10 bases. CDR1 is MNHNS, CDR2 SASEGT, per germline. CDR3 length: 14 residues. V trimming: 8 bases; J trimming: 5 bases; junction bases outside the gene matches: 9. The CDR3 protein is CASRGTGVFNEQYF. As DNA, the CDR3 is TGTGCCAGCCGCGGGACAGGGGTTTTCAACGAGCAGTACTTC.

The chain links TRBV6-4 to TRBJ2-3; TRBD2 is a possible D gene (6 bases). Germline values: CDR1 MRHNA, CDR2 SNTAGT. V shed 5 bases and J shed 3 bases, with 12 bases lying between them. The CDR3 contains 14 residues. CDR3 DNA: TGTGCCAGCAGTACCGGAGGGTGGACAGATACGCAGTATTTT. This gives the protein CASSTGGWTDTQYF.

This clone showed up just once. This chain links TRBV19 with TRBJ2-3; maybe TRBD2 (6 bases). The V end was cut by 5 bases, the J end by 8 bases, with 17 bases between. Germline V gene data show CDR1 as LNHDA and CDR2 as SQIVND (reference sequence). This CDR3 spans 14 amino acids. CDR3 in DNA: TGTGCCAGTAGTTTCCGAGCTGCCGGGGGTACGCAGTATTTT. Translating gives CASSFRAAGGTQYF. The full variable domain, rest sourced from reference TRBV19 and TRBJ2-3, is DGGITQSPKYLFRKEGQNVTLSCEQNLNHDAMYWYRQDPGQGLRLIYYSQIVNDFQKGDIAEGYSVSREKKESFPLTVTSAQKNPTAFYLCASSFRAAGGTQYFGPGTRLTVL.

The chain combines TRBV14 with TRBJ2-7; D may be TRBD1 (6 bases). Germline CDR1 SGHDN, CDR2 FVKESK. The germline V and J ends were trimmed by 0 bases and 2 bases, with 11 bases remaining between them. CDR3 size: 15 residues. The CDR3 is CASSQDVGGPYEQYF. In nucleotides, the CDR3 is TGTGCCAGCAGCCAAGATGTAGGGGGTCCCTACGAGCAGTACTTC.

The J gene is TRBJ2-2, the V gene TRBV29-1; D unresolved. Germline CDR1 is SQVTM and CDR2 is ANQGSEA. V was cut by 3 bases and J by 2 bases, with 7 bases left in between. The CDR3 runs to 13 residues. Written as DNA, the CDR3 is TGCAGCGTTGACCCTGGAAACACCGGGGAGCTGTTTTTT. It encodes CSVDPGNTGELFF.

The chain combines TRBV6-5 with TRBJ2-2, with a tentative D call TRBD2 (5 bases). Germline assignment: CDR1 MNHEY and CDR2 SVGAGI. This CDR3 has 14 residues. Trimming left V 8 bases short and J 3 bases short, with 13 bases between. Written as DNA, the CDR3 is TGTGCCAGCCGGAAAACCGGGGACACCGGGGAGCTGTTTTTT. Translated: CASRKTGDTGELFF.